A selection of T cell receptor beta chains follows, all from one sample in a study of response to subunit inactivated influenza vaccine. TCRdb ran MiXCR on the RT-PCR reads and lists one entry per CDR3 protein. The repertoire consists of 400,000 to 650,000 distinct CDR3 sequences, with under 8.5% occurring once and the leading ten covering roughly 14%. The sequenced sample was PBMCs from blood, obtained about 24 months after vaccination. These receptors were taken from a man aged 50 to 75 who received an inactivated influenza vaccine. Each CDR3 is given with its conserved first and last residue. A D gene is named only where the DNA matches it firmly. For some rows the clone size is stated as once, few or many, or as a class when expanded; others skip it.

v_gene,abundance,d_gene,j_gene,CDR3nt,CDR3aa
TRBV7-8,many,-,TRBJ1-1,TGTGCCAGCAGCCCCTGGACGGGGGGCACTGAAGCTTTCTTT,CASSPWTGGTEAFF
TRBV9,many,-,TRBJ2-7,TGTGCCAGCAGCGTAGAGGCAGCCTCCTACGAGCAGTACTTC,CASSVEAASYEQYF
TRBV7-2,few,-,TRBJ2-1,TGTGCCAGCAGCTTATACGTCAGTGAGCAGTTCTTC,CASSLYVSEQFF
TRBV20-1,few,-,TRBJ1-3,TGCAGTGCTAGCAGCTACTCTGGAAACACCATATATTTT,CSASSYSGNTIYF
TRBV6-1,-,TRBD1,TRBJ1-3,TGTGCCAGCAGGGACAGGAGGTTCTCTGGAAACACCATATATTTT,CASRDRRFSGNTIYF
TRBV7-9,many,TRBD1,TRBJ2-1,TGTGCCAGCAGCTCCTCAGGGGGTGCACCTGAGCAGTTCTTC,CASSSSGGAPEQFF
TRBV5-4,many,-,TRBJ2-5,TGTGCCAGCAGTTTAGCCCGGACCCAGTACTTC,CASSLARTQYF
TRBV23-1,many,-,TRBJ2-3,TGCGCCAGCAGTCAATCTGTGAGGGCGAACGGTGATACGCAGTATTTT,CASSQSVRANGDTQYF
TRBV5-1,few,TRBD2,TRBJ2-1,TGCGCCAGCAGCTGGAGGGAAAACGGGGGGGCCGGGGAGCAGTTCTTC,CASSWRENGGAGEQFF
TRBV6-5,many,-,TRBJ2-7,TGTGCCAGCAGTTACTCGGACAACCTATACGAGCAGTACTTC,CASSYSDNLYEQYF
TRBV15,-,TRBD2,TRBJ2-3,TGTGCCACCAGCAGAGATCATAGCGGGAGGGGCACAGATACGCAGTATTTT,CATSRDHSGRGTDTQYF
TRBV14,-,-,TRBJ1-4,TGTGCCAGCAGGAGAGGTGGCGGTAATGAAAAACTGTTTTTT,CASRRGGGNEKLFF
TRBV29-1,many,-,TRBJ2-3,TGCAGCGTTGATAGGGGGGGGGCTGCCAATACGCAGTATTTT,CSVDRGGAANTQYF
TRBV2,-,-,TRBJ1-1,TGTGCCAGCAGCGAATGGGAGGGAACAGGCACTGAAGCTTTCTTT,CASSEWEGTGTEAFF
TRBV19,few,-,TRBJ2-3,TGTGCCAGTCAACCTCCGGGGGCGACAGATACGCAGTATTTT,CASQPPGATDTQYF
TRBV30,few,TRBD2,TRBJ2-3,TGTGCCTGGAGCAAGGGACTAGCGGGCAGGGATACGCAGTATTTT,CAWSKGLAGRDTQYF
TRBV5-1,-,-,TRBJ2-7,TGCGCCAGCAGCGCCCTTACAGGGTCCTACGAGCAGTACTTC,CASSALTGSYEQYF
TRBV7-8,many,-,TRBJ2-3,TGTGCCAGCAGCTTAGTGTACGTGGGCAGGGATTCTAAAAATACGCAGTATTTT,CASSLVYVGRDSKNTQYF
TRBV20-1,-,-,TRBJ2-1,TGCAGTTCCCAAGGGGTGCCGAGCTCCTACAATGAGCAGTTCTTC,CSSQGVPSSYNEQFF
TRBV29-1,-,-,TRBJ2-3,TGCAGCGTCGGGACGGCAACTAGCACAGATACGCAGTATTTT,CSVGTATSTDTQYF
TRBV29-1,-,-,TRBJ2-5,TGCAGCGTCGCAGGCAGACAGGAAAGGACCCAGTACTTC,CSVAGRQERTQYF
TRBV15,few,-,TRBJ1-6,TGTGCCACCGCCGGGGTGCCATCAAATTCACCCCTCCACTTT,CATAGVPSNSPLHF
TRBV7-2,many,TRBD1,TRBJ1-4,TGTGCCAGCAGCTTGGGACAGGTTGGGAATGAAAAACTGTTTTTT,CASSLGQVGNEKLFF
TRBV20-1,few,TRBD1,TRBJ2-5,TGCAGTGCTAGAGATCCCCTAATCAGGGGGCTTATGGAGACCCAGTACTTC,CSARDPLIRGLMETQYF
TRBV12-3/TRBV12-4,many,-,TRBJ1-2,TGTGCCAGCAGTCCTACCCTCGGGGGTAACTATGGCTACACCTTC,CASSPTLGGNYGYTF
TRBV6-2/TRBV6-3,-,-,TRBJ2-1,TGTGCCAGCAGTTCTGTGCTTTTCAATGAGCAGTTCTTC,CASSSVLFNEQFF
TRBV4-3,few,TRBD1,TRBJ2-7,TGCGCCAGCAGCCACAGACAGGGGTACGAGCAGTACTTC,CASSHRQGYEQYF
TRBV7-2,few,-,TRBJ2-5,TGTGCCAGCAGCTTAGAACTAGGGGGCCAGTACTTC,CASSLELGGQYF
TRBV7-2,many,-,TRBJ2-4,TGTGCCAGCAGCCCCGCAGCCGTAGGCCAGAACATTCAGTACTTC,CASSPAAVGQNIQYF
TRBV7-2,few,-,TRBJ1-2,TGTGCCAGCAGCCGTGAGACGAGATATGGCTACACCTTC,CASSRETRYGYTF
TRBV5-4,-,-,TRBJ2-1,TGTGCCAGCAGCCACGGGGTATCCTACAATGAGCAGTTCTTC,CASSHGVSYNEQFF
TRBV6-2/TRBV6-3,many,-,TRBJ2-1,TGTGCCAGCAGTTACAACCTAGCTCACCCGTCCAATGAGCAGTTCTTC,CASSYNLAHPSNEQFF
TRBV20-1,-,-,TRBJ2-6,TGCAGTGCTAGCGGGATGGGCTCTGGGGCCAACGTCCTGACTTTC,CSASGMGSGANVLTF
TRBV7-2,many,-,TRBJ2-1,TGTGCCAGCACCCCGGGGCAGAGCTCCTACAATGAGCAGTTCTTC,CASTPGQSSYNEQFF
TRBV9,few,-,TRBJ2-1,TGTGCCAGCAGCCCCGGGGACAGCGGAGGGTACAATGAGCAGTTCTTC,CASSPGDSGGYNEQFF
TRBV20-1,many,TRBD2,TRBJ2-7,TGCAGTGCCTTTGTGGCTCGGGAGGCTATCTACGAGCAGTACTTC,CSAFVAREAIYEQYF
TRBV6-2/TRBV6-3,few,-,TRBJ1-1,TGTGCCAGCAGTTACAATCGGGGAGGTAACACTGAAGCTTTCTTT,CASSYNRGGNTEAFF
TRBV18,few,TRBD1,TRBJ2-3,TGTGCCAGCTCACCACCGGTTGGGACAGGGACAGATACGCAGTATTTT,CASSPPVGTGTDTQYF
TRBV4-3,few,-,TRBJ2-1,TGCGCCAGCAGCCAAGATTCCGGAGACGCCTACAATGAGCAGTTCTTC,CASSQDSGDAYNEQFF
TRBV27,-,TRBD2,TRBJ2-7,TGTGCCAGCAGTTTCTTCCTCCCTAGCGGGGGATACGAGCAGTACTTC,CASSFFLPSGGYEQYF
TRBV20-1,-,-,TRBJ2-3,TGCAGTGCTAGAGATCACCCAGCGGAGGGGATAGATACGCAGTATTTT,CSARDHPAEGIDTQYF
TRBV12-3/TRBV12-4,-,-,TRBJ2-7,TGTGCCAGCAGTTTTATGGGGCCGGGGGAGCAGTACTTC,CASSFMGPGEQYF
TRBV5-1,few,-,TRBJ1-3,TGCGCCAGCAGCTTGGACAGGGCTGGAAACACCATATATTTT,CASSLDRAGNTIYF
TRBV30,many,-,TRBJ2-7,TGTGCCTGGAGCGAAACAGGGAGCGAGCAGTACTTC,CAWSETGSEQYF
TRBV19,many,-,TRBJ1-1,TGTGCCAGTAGCCCCGGTTCCAACACTGAAGCTTTCTTT,CASSPGSNTEAFF
TRBV5-1,-,-,TRBJ2-7,TGCGCCAGCAGCTTGGAGCTTAGCGGTTACGAGCAGTACTTC,CASSLELSGYEQYF
TRBV7-2,many,-,TRBJ2-3,TGTGCCAGCAGCTTAGTGGGACGTGGGCTCACAGATACGCAGTATTTT,CASSLVGRGLTDTQYF
TRBV7-2,many,-,TRBJ1-1,TGTGCCAGCAGCCCTAGACTAACCCGGAACACTGAAGCTTTCTTT,CASSPRLTRNTEAFF